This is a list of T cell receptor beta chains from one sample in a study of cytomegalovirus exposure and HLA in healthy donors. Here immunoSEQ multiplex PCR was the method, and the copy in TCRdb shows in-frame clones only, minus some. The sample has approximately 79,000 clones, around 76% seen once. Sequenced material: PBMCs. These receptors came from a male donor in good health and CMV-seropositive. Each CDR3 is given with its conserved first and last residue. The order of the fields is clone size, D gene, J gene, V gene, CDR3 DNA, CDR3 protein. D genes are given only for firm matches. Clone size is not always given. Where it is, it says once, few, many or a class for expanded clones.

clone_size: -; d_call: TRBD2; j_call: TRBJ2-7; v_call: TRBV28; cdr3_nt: TGTGCCAGCAGCCTAGCGGGAGGGACCACCTACGAGCAGTACTTC; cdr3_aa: CASSLAGGTTYEQYF
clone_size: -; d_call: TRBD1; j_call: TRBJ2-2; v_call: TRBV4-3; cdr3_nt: TGCGCCAGCAGCCAGGCTACAGGGGGCGGTGGGACCGGGGAGCTGTTTTTT; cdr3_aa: CASSQATGGGGTGELFF
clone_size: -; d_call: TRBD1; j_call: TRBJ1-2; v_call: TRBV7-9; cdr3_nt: TGTGCCAGCAGCGAGACAGGGGCCCTCTATGGCTACACCTTC; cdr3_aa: CASSETGALYGYTF
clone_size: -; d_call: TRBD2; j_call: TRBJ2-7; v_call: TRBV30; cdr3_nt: TGTGCCTGGAAATGGGACGGGAGGAGCGAGCAGTACTTC; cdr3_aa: CAWKWDGRSEQYF
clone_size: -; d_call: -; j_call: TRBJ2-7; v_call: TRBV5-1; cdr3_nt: TGCGCCAGCGGGGAGGCGGGCGGGGTCTCCTACGAGCAGTACTTC; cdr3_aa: CASGEAGGVSYEQYF
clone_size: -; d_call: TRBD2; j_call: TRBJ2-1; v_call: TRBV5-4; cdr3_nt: TGTGCCAGCAGCTTGAGAACTAGCGGGAGAGAACGGCAGTTCTTC; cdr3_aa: CASSLRTSGRERQFF
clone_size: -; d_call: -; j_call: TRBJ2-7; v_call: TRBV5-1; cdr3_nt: TGCGCCAGCAGCTTGGACAGGGCCTCCTACGAGCAGTACTTC; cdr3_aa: CASSLDRASYEQYF
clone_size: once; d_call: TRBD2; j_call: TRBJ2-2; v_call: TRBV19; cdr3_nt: TGTGCCAGTAGTATGGGGACTAGCGGGAAACGAGGGAACACCGGGGAGCTGTTTTTT; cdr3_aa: CASSMGTSGKRGNTGELFF
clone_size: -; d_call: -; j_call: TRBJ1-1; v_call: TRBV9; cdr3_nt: TGTGCCAGCAGCGTAGCCCCACAGGGTCCGTTGATGAACACTGAAGCTTTCTTT; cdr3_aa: CASSVAPQGPLMNTEAFF
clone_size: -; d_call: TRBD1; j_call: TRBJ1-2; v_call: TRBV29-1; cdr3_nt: TGCAGCGTTGAACTGGGACAGCGCATTAACTATGGCTACACCTTC; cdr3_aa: CSVELGQRINYGYTF
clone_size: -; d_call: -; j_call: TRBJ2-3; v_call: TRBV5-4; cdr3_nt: TGTGCCAGCAGCTGGGGGGGACTAGAATGGAGGGGGCCAGATACGCAGTATTTT; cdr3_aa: CASSWGGLEWRGPDTQYF
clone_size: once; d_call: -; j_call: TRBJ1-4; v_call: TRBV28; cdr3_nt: TGTGCCAGCATTCAGGGAGGATCTAATGAAAAACTGTTTTTT; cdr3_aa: CASIQGGSNEKLFF
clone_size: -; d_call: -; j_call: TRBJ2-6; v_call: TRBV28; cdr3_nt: TGTGCCAGCTCTACACCTCCCAGGTCTGGGGCCAACGTCCTGACTTTC; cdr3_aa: CASSTPPRSGANVLTF
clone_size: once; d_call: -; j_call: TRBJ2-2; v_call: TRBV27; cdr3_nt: TGTGCCAGCAGCTCCCCAGGCGGGCCCATAACCGGGGAGCTGTTTTTT; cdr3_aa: CASSSPGGPITGELFF
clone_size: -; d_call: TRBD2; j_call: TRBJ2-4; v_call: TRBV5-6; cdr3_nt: TGTGCCAGCAGCTTGGTAACTAGCGGGAACATTCAGTACTTC; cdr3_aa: CASSLVTSGNIQYF
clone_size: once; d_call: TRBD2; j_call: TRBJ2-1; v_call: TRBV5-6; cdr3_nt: TGTGCCAGCAGCTCCCCCTCGCGGGGGACCTACAATGAGCAGTTCTTC; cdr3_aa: CASSSPSRGTYNEQFF
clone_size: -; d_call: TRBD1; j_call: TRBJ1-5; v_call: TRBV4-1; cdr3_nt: TGCGCCAGCAGCCAAGGGCCAAGACAGGGGGTGTTTAGCAATCAGCCCCAGCATTTT; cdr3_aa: CASSQGPRQGVFSNQPQHF
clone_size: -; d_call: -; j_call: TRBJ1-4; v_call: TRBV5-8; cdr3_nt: TGTGCCAGCAGCCTGCGGGGTTTAAATGAAAAACTGTTTTTT; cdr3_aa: CASSLRGLNEKLFF
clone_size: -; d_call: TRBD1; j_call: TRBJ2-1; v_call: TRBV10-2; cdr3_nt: TGCGCCAGCAGTGGATCAAGTGGGACAGGGGACCTGTTCTTC; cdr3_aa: CASSGSSGTGDLFF
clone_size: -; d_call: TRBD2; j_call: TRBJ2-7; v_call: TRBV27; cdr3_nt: TGTGCCAGCAGACTAGCGGGGGTCTACGAGCAGTACTTC; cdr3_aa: CASRLAGVYEQYF
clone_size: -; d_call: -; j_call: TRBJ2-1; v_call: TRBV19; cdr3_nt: TGTGCCAGTAGTGGGAGCAATGAGCAGTTCTTC; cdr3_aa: CASSGSNEQFF
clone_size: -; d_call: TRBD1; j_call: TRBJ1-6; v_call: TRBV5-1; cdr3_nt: TGCGCCAGCAGCCCCGGACAGGACGGGTTCAATTCACCCCTCCACTTT; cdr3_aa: CASSPGQDGFNSPLHF
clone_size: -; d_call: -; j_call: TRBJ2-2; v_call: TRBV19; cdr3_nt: TGTGCCAGTAGTATACGAGGCACCGGGGAGCTGTTTTTT; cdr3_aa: CASSIRGTGELFF
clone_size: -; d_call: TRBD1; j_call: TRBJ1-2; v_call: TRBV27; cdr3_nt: TGTGCCAGCAGTCCATCCGGGACAGGGAACTATGGCTACACCTTC; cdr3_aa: CASSPSGTGNYGYTF
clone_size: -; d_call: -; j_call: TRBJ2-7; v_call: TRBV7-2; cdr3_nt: TGTGCCAGCAGCTTTTGGTCGGAGCTAGAGCAGTACTTC; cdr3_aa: CASSFWSELEQYF
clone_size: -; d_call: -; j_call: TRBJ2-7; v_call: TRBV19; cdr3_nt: TGTGCCAGTGGACTGAGCTCCTACGAGCAGTACTTC; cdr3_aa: CASGLSSYEQYF
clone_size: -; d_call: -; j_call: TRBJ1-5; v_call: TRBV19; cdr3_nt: TGTGCCAGTACTGTCGGGGGGCGACAGCCCCAGCATTTT; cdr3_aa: CASTVGGRQPQHF
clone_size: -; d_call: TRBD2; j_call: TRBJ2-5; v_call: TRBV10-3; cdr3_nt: TGTGCCATCAGTGAGTCGACTAGCGGGCCAGGAGTGTACCAAGAGACCCAGTACTTC; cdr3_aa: CAISESTSGPGVYQETQYF
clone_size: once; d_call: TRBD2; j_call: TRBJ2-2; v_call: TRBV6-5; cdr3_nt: TGTGCCAGCAGGCTAGCGGGAGGAACCGGGGAGCTGTTTTTT; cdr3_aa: CASRLAGGTGELFF
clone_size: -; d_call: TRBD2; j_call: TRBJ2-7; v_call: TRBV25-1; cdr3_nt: TGTGCCAGCAGTGTCCCGAGGGGGGCGGGAGGGCCGGGGGAGCAGTACTTC; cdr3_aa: CASSVPRGAGGPGEQYF